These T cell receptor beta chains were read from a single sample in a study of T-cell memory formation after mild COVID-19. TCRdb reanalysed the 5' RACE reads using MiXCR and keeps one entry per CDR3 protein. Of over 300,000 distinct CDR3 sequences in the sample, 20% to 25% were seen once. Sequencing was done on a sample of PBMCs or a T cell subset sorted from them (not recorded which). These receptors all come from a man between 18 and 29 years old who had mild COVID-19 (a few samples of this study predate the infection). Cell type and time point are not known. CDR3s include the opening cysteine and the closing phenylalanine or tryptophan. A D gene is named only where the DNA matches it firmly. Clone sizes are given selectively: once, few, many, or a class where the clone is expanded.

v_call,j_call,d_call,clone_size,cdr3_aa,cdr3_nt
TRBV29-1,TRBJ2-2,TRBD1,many,CSVEVVGQKTGELFF,TGCAGCGTTGAAGTGGTGGGACAGAAGACCGGGGAGCTGTTTTTT
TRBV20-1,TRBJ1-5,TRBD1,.,CSASGTAGGNQPQHF,TGCAGTGCTAGTGGGACAGCAGGGGGGAATCAGCCCCAGCATTTT
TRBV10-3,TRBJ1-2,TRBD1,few,CAISALGTGPNYGYTF,TGTGCCATCAGCGCTCTCGGGACAGGGCCTAACTATGGCTACACCTTC
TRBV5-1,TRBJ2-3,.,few,CASSLAAGPPKDTQYF,TGCGCCAGCAGCTTGGCGGCAGGGCCCCCGAAAGATACGCAGTATTTT
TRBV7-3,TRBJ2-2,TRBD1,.,CASSLIRDRGNTGELFF,TGTGCCAGCAGCTTAATCCGGGACAGGGGGAACACCGGGGAGCTGTTTTTT
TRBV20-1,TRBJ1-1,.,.,CSASLSGSRGSAEAFF,TGCAGTGCTAGCTTATCAGGGTCAAGGGGGTCGGCTGAAGCTTTCTTT
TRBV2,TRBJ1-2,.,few,CASSGQRGSYGYTF,TGTGCCAGCTCAGGACAGCGGGGAAGCTATGGCTACACCTTC
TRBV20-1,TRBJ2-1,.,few,CSARDQSRAFF,TGCAGTGCTAGAGATCAGTCTAGAGCTTTCTTC
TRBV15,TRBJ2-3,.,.,CATSTWGNTDTQYF,TGTGCCACCAGCACCTGGGGTAACACAGATACGCAGTATTTT
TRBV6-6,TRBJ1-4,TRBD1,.,CASGLPDRELFF,TGTGCCAGCGGACTACCAGACAGGGAACTGTTTTTT
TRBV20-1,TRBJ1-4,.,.,CSARDRGEREKLFF,TGCAGTGCTAGAGATCGGGGGGAACGAGAAAAACTGTTTTTT
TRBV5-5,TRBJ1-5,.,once,CASSLEGRVSSNQPQHF,TGTGCCAGCAGCCTTGAGGGCAGGGTTAGTAGCAATCAGCCCCAGCATTTT
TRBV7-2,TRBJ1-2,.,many,CASSLRGEVGYTF,TGTGCCAGCAGCTTACGGGGCGAGGTTGGCTACACCTTC
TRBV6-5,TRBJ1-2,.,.,CASSWGGEGYGYTF,TGTGCCAGCAGTTGGGGGGGGGAAGGCTATGGCTACACCTTC
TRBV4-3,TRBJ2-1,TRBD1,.,CASSQDGQGDYNEQFF,TGCGCCAGCAGCCAAGACGGACAGGGAGACTACAATGAGCAGTTCTTC
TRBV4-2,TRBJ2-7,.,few,CASSQPGTPVYEQYF,TGTGCCAGCAGCCAACCTGGAACGCCTGTGTACGAGCAGTACTTC
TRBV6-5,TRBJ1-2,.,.,CASSYGGQGFGYTF,TGTGCCAGCAGTTACGGCGGGCAGGGTTTTGGCTACACCTTC
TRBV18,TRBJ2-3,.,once,CASSPRTNTDTQYF,TGTGCCAGCTCACCCAGGACTAACACAGATACGCAGTATTTT
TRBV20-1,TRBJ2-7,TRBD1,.,CSATDRATYEQYF,TGCAGTGCTACGGACAGGGCAACCTACGAGCAGTACTTC
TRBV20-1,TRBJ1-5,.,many,CSARDRDTHQPQHF,TGCAGTGCTAGAGATCGGGACACCCATCAGCCCCAGCATTTT